These T cell receptor beta chains were read from a single sample in a study of blood T cell repertoires in COVID-19. Only in-frame clones appear in the TCRdb table, and some are missing; sequencing was by immunoSEQ multiplex PCR. The table includes approximately 320,000 clones, 85% to 90% detected once. The sample taken for sequencing was peripheral blood. These receptors originate from a woman aged 25 to 39 with COVID-19, enrolled during active disease. The CDR3 runs from the conserved cysteine through the conserved F or W. Each record gives: V gene, J gene, CDR3 protein.

V: TRBV5-1; J: TRBJ2-2; CDR3: CASRGQQTTGELFF
V: TRBV18; J: TRBJ2-5; CDR3: CASYRGRGGQETQYF
V: TRBV7-4; J: TRBJ2-7; CDR3: CASSFRQGPDEQYF
V: TRBV10-3; J: TRBJ1-6; CDR3: CAISESTPQGADSPLHF
V: TRBV27; J: TRBJ2-1; CDR3: CASSGRGVIYNEQFF
V: TRBV14; J: TRBJ1-2; CDR3: CASSHAGTGIANYGYTF
V: TRBV5-4; J: TRBJ1-1; CDR3: CASYQGGQINTEAFF
V: TRBV19; J: TRBJ2-5; CDR3: CASSISEAQETQYF
V: TRBV2; J: TRBJ1-2; CDR3: CASSASGGEGYGYTF
V: TRBV10-1; J: TRBJ1-2; CDR3: CASSDGNNYGYTF
V: TRBV19; J: TRBJ1-5; CDR3: CASSAQGASNQPQHF
V: TRBV5-6; J: TRBJ1-1; CDR3: CASSGEEAAEAFF
V: TRBV2; J: TRBJ2-1; CDR3: CASSTQRGHNNEQFF
V: TRBV5-4; J: TRBJ1-2; CDR3: CASTSADSSNYGYTF
V: TRBV7-6; J: TRBJ2-3; CDR3: CASSFPQGADTQYF
V: TRBV11-2; J: TRBJ2-3; CDR3: CASSLWDSTDTQYF
V: TRBV19; J: TRBJ2-2; CDR3: CASSIGYAGWKTGELFF
V: TRBV10-1; J: TRBJ2-1; CDR3: CASSELNPYNEQFF
V: TRBV3-1/TRBV3-2; J: TRBJ1-1; CDR3: CASSQGAGPTEAFF
V: TRBV10-1; J: TRBJ1-1; CDR3: CASRRDSSLNTEAFF
V: TRBV5-1; J: TRBJ2-5; CDR3: CASSPRQVQETQYF
V: TRBV14; J: TRBJ1-2; CDR3: CASSQAWTGSNYGYTF
V: TRBV10-3; J: TRBJ2-7; CDR3: CAISRLAGSYEQYF
V: TRBV10-3; J: TRBJ2-2; CDR3: CATAWTGYGELFF
V: TRBV7-9; J: TRBJ1-5; CDR3: CASSSGTGINQPQHF
V: TRBV28; J: TRBJ2-4; CDR3: CASRAPSGTKNIQYF
V: TRBV6-1; J: TRBJ2-2; CDR3: CASSEFPGLDPGELFF
V: TRBV23-1; J: TRBJ1-2; CDR3: CASSQVHYTF
V: TRBV2; J: TRBJ1-1; CDR3: CASSAQGQMNTEAFF
V: TRBV19; J: TRBJ1-4; CDR3: CASSIVLADEKLFF
V: TRBV5-4; J: TRBJ1-1; CDR3: CASSLKPNTEAFF